The entry below describes one TCR beta chain. These data are taken from a study of identical twins. TCRdb re-derived calls from the 5' RACE reads in MiXCR, one entry per CDR3 protein. The sample shows more than 600,000 distinct CDR3 sequences, around a sixth of them seen only once. Trimming stripped 5 bases from V and 8 bases from J, with 19 bases between. This CDR3 is 15 amino acids long. These data also formed part of another study, on T cells expressing NK-cell markers. That source adds: Seropositivity for HCMV was found in most of the eight sequenced donors, with one seronegative. These clonotypes additionally ranked first within the CD3+CD56-NKG2C+ fraction of several donors.

The sequence was obtained from a woman in her late teens or twenties in good health. V and J are TRBV12-3 or TRBV12-4 and TRBJ2-1; the D is unclear. Sequenced: PBMCs. This CDR3 is CASSAWVTPSDEQFF. In DNA form, the CDR3 reads TGTGCCAGCAGTGCCTGGGTTACCCCGAGCGATGAGCAGTTCTTC.